These T cell receptor beta chains were read from a single sample in a study of T cells in localized non-small cell lung cancer. Sequenced by immunoSEQ multiplex PCR; TCRdb stores in-frame clones only, minus some. The sample includes tens of thousands of clones, around 92% of them seen just once. Sequenced here: peripheral blood, sampled before any cancer treatment. The receptor source for this set is an older female donor with stage I lung adenocarcinoma. CDR3s include the opening cysteine and the closing phenylalanine or tryptophan. Each record gives: clone size, J gene, V gene, CDR3 protein. A clone size is listed for some rows: how often the clone was seen (once, few, many), or a class if it is expanded.

clone_size: NA; j_call: TRBJ1-4; v_call: TRBV4-3; cdr3_aa: CASSQARKANEKLFF
clone_size: NA; j_call: TRBJ2-2; v_call: TRBV7-2; cdr3_aa: CASSLSGGAIGELFF
clone_size: NA; j_call: TRBJ2-1; v_call: TRBV11-3; cdr3_aa: CASQTGWSYNEQFF
clone_size: NA; j_call: TRBJ1-2; v_call: TRBV15; cdr3_aa: CATSSRRGAYGYTF
clone_size: NA; j_call: TRBJ1-2; v_call: TRBV27; cdr3_aa: CASSTSRTRISGYTF
clone_size: NA; j_call: TRBJ2-7; v_call: TRBV11-2; cdr3_aa: CASSLDRPGGGEQYF
clone_size: NA; j_call: TRBJ1-2; v_call: TRBV5-1; cdr3_aa: CASSPGQGGGGYTF
clone_size: NA; j_call: TRBJ2-3; v_call: TRBV5-6; cdr3_aa: CASSFGWTGTTDTQYF
clone_size: few; j_call: TRBJ1-6; v_call: TRBV30; cdr3_aa: CAWSTGYNSPLHF
clone_size: NA; j_call: TRBJ1-1; v_call: TRBV4-1; cdr3_aa: CASSQDWGQGRMNTEAFF
clone_size: NA; j_call: TRBJ1-5; v_call: TRBV18; cdr3_aa: CASSPSGDSNQPQHF
clone_size: NA; j_call: TRBJ2-3; v_call: TRBV12-5; cdr3_aa: CASGLGLSGDSTDTQYF
clone_size: NA; j_call: TRBJ2-5; v_call: TRBV4-1; cdr3_aa: CASSQQGKETQYF
clone_size: NA; j_call: TRBJ2-3; v_call: TRBV30; cdr3_aa: CAWAQGGTDTQYF
clone_size: NA; j_call: TRBJ2-3; v_call: TRBV10-1; cdr3_aa: CASSESTGTDTQYF
clone_size: NA; j_call: TRBJ2-1; v_call: TRBV4-3; cdr3_aa: CASSLNAGGLPYNEQFF